A selection of T cell receptor beta chains follows, all from one sample in a study of blood T cells in healthy people across ages. MiXCR was run by TCRdb on the 5' RACE reads, yielding one entry per CDR3 protein. The profile shows about 570,000 distinct CDR3 sequences, 27% of them singletons. These same records also appear under a second study, on T cells of mothers and their children.

Sequenced sample: blood. Every receptor here comes from a boy between 2 and 10 years old in good health. The conserved cysteine and the conserved F or W are not part of the CDR3 here. The size entry is marked missing in some rows and otherwise reads once, few, many or a size class.

>TRBV12-3/TRBV12-4|TRBJ2-3|-
ASSLLMADTQY
>TRBV29-1|TRBJ2-7|few
SVTEGELGQTYEQY
>TRBV7-9|TRBJ1-3|few
ASSLDVLMNTIY
>TRBV15|TRBJ1-4|few
ATSRPGTGGEKLF
>TRBV7-2|TRBJ1-1|many
ASSAQGYTEAF
>TRBV27|TRBJ2-1|few
ASRKIAGIPYNEQF
>TRBV7-6|TRBJ1-1|-
ASSLTRANTEAF
>TRBV4-2|TRBJ2-7|-
ASSSSRGASYEQY
>TRBV7-8|TRBJ2-7|-
TSSLETFLPQYEQY
>TRBV3-1|TRBJ2-7|once
ASSPGGQGINEQY
>TRBV5-5|TRBJ2-7|-
ASNTRSNGYEQY
>TRBV7-8|TRBJ2-1|-
ASSPQRSGDHNEQF
>TRBV3-1|TRBJ2-7|many
ASSKGGPTSSEQY
>TRBV6-2/TRBV6-3|TRBJ2-6|few
ASSYRDRRLITGANVLT
>TRBV29-1|TRBJ2-5|few
SVEFVAGVHQETQY
>TRBV11-2|TRBJ2-5|few
ASSGETSGTGETQY
>TRBV5-1|TRBJ2-6|-
ASSLGTSSSGANVLT
>TRBV7-2|TRBJ1-2|few
ASSLVDRGQVYT
>TRBV7-9|TRBJ1-1|-
ASRKGVSTEAF
>TRBV10-3|TRBJ2-1|-
AISRLAGQNEQF
>TRBV13|-|-
ASSLMTGDGETQY
>TRBV10-2|TRBJ1-2|few
ASSGDRARGYT
>TRBV5-1|TRBJ1-2|-
ASSSQGINYGYT
>TRBV20-1|TRBJ2-3|-
SALGPRLADTDTQY
>TRBV5-1|TRBJ1-2|-
VSSLAQGAGYT
>TRBV11-2|TRBJ2-7|-
ASSPASGSIYEQY
>TRBV20-1|TRBJ1-1|once
SATNRGRDTEAF
>TRBV18|-|-
ASSKEGTDAAGEQF
>TRBV7-2|TRBJ2-3|few
ASSLVGLAGGPVTHTQY
>TRBV12-3/TRBV12-4|TRBJ1-3|-
ASSLGFFLGQGKQPGNTIY
>TRBV29-1|TRBJ2-2|few
SVLILDSPSGELF
>TRBV10-2|TRBJ2-4|few
ASTATNEGGIQY
>TRBV7-2|TRBJ2-1|-
ASRHSGGAGSYNEQF